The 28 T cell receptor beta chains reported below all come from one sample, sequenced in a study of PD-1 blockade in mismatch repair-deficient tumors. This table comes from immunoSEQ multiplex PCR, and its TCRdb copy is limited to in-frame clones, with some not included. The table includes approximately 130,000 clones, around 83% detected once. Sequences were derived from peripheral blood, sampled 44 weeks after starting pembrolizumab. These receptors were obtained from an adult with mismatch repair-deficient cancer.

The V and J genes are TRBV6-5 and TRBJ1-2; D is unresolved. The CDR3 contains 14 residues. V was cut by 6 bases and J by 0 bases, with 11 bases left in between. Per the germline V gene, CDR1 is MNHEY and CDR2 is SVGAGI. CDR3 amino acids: CASSLPQTNYGYTF. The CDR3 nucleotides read TGTGCCAGCAGCTTACCACAGACTAACTATGGCTACACCTTC.

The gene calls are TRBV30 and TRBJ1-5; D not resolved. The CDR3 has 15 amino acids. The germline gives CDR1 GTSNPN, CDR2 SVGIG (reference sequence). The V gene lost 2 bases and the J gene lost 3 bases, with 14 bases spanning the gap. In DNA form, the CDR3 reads TGTGCCTGGAGTCTTCCCACACGTTACAATCAGCCCCAGCATTTT. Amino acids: CAWSLPTRYNQPQHF.

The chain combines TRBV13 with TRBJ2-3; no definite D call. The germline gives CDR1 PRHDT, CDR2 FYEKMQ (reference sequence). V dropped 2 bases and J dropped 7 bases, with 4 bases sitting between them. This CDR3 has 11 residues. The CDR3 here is CASSLSYTQYF. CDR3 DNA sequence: TGTGCCAGCAGCTTAAGTTATACGCAGTATTTT.

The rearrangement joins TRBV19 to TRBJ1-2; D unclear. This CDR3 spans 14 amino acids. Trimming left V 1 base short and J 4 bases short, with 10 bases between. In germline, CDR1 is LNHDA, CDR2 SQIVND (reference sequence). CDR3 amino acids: CASSIGKAAYGYTF. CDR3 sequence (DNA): TGTGCCAGTAGTATAGGAAAGGCGGCCTATGGCTACACCTTC.

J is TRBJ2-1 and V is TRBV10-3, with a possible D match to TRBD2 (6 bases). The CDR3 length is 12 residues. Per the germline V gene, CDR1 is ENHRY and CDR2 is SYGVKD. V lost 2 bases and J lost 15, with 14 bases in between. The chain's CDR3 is CAISEVGGKGFF. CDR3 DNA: TGTGCCATCAGTGAGGTGGGGGGTAAGGGGTTCTTC.

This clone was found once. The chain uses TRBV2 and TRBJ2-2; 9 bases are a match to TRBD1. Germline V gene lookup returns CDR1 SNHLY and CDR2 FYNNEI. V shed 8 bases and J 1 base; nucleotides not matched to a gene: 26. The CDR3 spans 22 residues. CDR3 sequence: CASWSRDRDLGLNYKNTGELFF. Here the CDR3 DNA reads TGTGCCAGCTGGTCCCGGGACAGGGACTTGGGTCTAAACTACAAGAACACCGGGGAGCTGTTTTTT.

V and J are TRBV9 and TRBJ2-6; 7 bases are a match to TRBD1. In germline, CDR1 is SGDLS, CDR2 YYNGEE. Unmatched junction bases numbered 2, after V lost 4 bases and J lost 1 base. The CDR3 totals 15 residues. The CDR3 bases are TGTGCCAGCAGCACGACAGGGTCTGGGGCCAACGTCCTGACTTTC. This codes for CASSTTGSGANVLTF.

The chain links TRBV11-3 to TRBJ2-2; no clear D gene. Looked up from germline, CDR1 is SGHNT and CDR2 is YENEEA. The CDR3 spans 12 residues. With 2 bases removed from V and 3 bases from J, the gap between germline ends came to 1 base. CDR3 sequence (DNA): TGTGCCAGCAGCTTACACACCGGGGAGCTGTTTTTT. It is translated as CASSLHTGELFF.

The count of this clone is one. The CDR3 is CASTEGQGEPYEQYF. The CDR3 DNA follows: TGTGCCAGCACCGAGGGGCAGGGGGAGCCGTACGAGCAGTACTTC. This rearrangement joins TRBV6-1 to TRBJ2-5; 7 bases map to TRBD1. The DNA end lines up better with TRBJ2-7; the J call may be wrong. Germline V CDR1 and CDR2: MNHNS, SASEGT. The CDR3 is 15 amino acids.

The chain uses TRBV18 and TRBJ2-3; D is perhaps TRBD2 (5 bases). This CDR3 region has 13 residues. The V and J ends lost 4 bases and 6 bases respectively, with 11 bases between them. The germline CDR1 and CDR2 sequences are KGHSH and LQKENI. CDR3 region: CASSRIEGDTQYF. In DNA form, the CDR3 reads TGTGCCAGCTCACGAATTGAGGGCGATACGCAGTATTTT. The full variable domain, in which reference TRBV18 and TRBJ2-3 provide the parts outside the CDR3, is NAGVMQNPRHLVRRRGQEARLRCSPMKGHSHVYWYRQLPEEGLKFMVYLQKENIIDESGMPKERFSAEFPKEGPSILRIQQVVRGDSAAYFCASSRIEGDTQYFGPGTRLTVL.

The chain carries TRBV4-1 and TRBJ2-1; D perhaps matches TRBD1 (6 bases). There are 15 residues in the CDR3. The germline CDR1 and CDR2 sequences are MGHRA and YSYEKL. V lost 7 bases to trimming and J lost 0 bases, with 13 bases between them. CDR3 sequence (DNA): TGCGCCAGCACCGGGACACCGAGCTCCTACAATGAGCAGTTCTTC. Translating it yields CASTGTPSSYNEQFF.

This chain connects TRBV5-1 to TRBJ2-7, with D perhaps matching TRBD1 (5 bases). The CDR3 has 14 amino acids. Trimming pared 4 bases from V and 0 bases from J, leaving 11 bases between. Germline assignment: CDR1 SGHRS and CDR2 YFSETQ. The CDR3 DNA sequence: TGCGCCAGCAGCCCAGACAGCTACTCCTACGAGCAGTACTTC. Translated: CASSPDSYSYEQYF.

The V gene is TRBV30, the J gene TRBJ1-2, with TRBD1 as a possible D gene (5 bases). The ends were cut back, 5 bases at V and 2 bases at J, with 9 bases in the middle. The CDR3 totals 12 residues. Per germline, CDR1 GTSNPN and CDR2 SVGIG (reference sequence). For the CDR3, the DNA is TGTGCCTGGGACAGACGGAACTATGGCTACACCTTC. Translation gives CAWDRRNYGYTF.

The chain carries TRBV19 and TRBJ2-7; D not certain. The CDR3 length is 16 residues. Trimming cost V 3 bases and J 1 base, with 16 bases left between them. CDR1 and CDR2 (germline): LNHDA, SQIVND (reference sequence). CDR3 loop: CASSIEPKHPSYEQYF. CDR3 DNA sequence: TGTGCCAGTAGTATTGAACCCAAACACCCTTCCTACGAGCAGTACTTC.

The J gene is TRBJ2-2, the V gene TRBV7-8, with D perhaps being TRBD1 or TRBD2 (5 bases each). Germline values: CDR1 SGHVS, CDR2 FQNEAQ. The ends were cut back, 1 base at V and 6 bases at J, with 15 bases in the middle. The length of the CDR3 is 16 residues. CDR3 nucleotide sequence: TGTGCCAGCAGCTTAGGTGGGACCCAGCGGTCCGGGGAGCTGTTTTTT. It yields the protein CASSLGGTQRSGELFF. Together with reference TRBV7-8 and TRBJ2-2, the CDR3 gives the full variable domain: GAGVSQSPRYKVAKRGQDVALRCDPISGHVSLFWYQQALGQGPEFLTYFQNEAQLDKSGLPSDRFFAERPEGSVSTLKIQRTQQEDSAVYLCASSLGGTQRSGELFFGEGSRLTVL.

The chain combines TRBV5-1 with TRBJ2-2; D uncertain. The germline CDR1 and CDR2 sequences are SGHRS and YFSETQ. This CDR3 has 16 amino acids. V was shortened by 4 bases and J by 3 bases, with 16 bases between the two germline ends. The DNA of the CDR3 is TGCGCCAGCAGCGGGTGGACCCTCGAGGACACCGGGGAGCTGTTTTTT. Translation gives CASSGWTLEDTGELFF.

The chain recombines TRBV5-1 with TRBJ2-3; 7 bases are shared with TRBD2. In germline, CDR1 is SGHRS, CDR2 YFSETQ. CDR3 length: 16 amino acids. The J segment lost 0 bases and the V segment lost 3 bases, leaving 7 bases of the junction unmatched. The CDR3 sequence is CASSSKRDSSTDTQYF. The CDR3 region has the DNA TGCGCCAGCAGCTCAAAGCGGGATTCTAGCACAGATACGCAGTATTTT.

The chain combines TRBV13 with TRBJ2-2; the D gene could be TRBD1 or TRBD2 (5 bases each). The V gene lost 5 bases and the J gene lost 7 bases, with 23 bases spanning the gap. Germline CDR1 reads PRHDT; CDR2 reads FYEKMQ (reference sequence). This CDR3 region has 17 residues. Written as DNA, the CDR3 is TGTGCCAGCAGCCCCCGGGACCCGACAAAACTAGGCGGGGAGCTGTTTTTT. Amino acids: CASSPRDPTKLGGELFF.

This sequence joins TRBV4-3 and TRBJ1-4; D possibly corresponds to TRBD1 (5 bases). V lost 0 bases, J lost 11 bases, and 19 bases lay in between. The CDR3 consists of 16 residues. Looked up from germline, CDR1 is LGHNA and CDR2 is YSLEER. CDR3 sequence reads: CASSQDRGGRVEKLFF. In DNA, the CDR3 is TGCGCCAGCAGCCAAGACCGGGGGGGTCGGGTTGAGAAACTGTTTTTT.

This CDR3 reads CASGTLAGDHEQFF. The CDR3 DNA follows: TGTGCCAGCGGAACTCTAGCGGGAGACCATGAGCAGTTCTTC. This sequence joins TRBV11-2 and TRBJ2-1, with 10 bases that match TRBD2. V dropped 8 bases and J dropped 8; count of bases not matched to a gene: 9. The CDR3 length is 14 residues. Germline V gene sequence: CDR1 SGHAT, CDR2 FQNNGV.

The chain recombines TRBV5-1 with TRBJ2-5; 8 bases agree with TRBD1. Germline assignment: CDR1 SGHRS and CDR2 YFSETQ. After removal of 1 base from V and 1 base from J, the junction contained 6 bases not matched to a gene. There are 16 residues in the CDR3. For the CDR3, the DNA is TGCGCCAGCAGCTTGAGGACAGGGCTTTTCCAAGAGACCCAGTACTTC. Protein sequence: CASSLRTGLFQETQYF. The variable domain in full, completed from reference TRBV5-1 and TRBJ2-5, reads KAGVTQTPRYLIKTRGQQVTLSCSPISGHRSVSWYQQTPGQGLQFLFEYFSETQRNKGNFPGRFSGRQFSNSRSEMNVSTLELGDSALYLCASSLRTGLFQETQYFGPGTRLLVL.

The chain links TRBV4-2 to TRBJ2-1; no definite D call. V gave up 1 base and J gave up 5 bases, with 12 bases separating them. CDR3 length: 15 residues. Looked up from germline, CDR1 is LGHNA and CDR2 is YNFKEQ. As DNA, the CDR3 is TGTGCCAGCAGCCAAGTTGAAGGGATAGACAATGAGCAGTTCTTC. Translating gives CASSQVEGIDNEQFF.

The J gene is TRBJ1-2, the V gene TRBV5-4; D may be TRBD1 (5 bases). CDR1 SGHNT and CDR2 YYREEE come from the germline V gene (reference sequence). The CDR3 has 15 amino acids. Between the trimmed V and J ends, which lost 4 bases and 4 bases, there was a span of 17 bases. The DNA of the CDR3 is TGTGCCAGCAGCCAAAGACAGAAAGGAGGCTATGGCTACACCTTC. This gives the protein CASSQRQKGGYGYTF.

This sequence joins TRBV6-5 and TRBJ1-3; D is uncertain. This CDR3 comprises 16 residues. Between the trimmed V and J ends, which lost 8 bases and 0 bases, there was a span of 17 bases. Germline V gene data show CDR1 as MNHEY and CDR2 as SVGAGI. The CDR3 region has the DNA TGTGCCAGCGGTTCCCCTGGCCTAAGCTCTGGAAACACCATATATTTT. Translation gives CASGSPGLSSGNTIYF.

This CDR3 is CASSLAAGITYEQYF. The DNA for the CDR3 is TGCGCCAGCAGCTTGGCGGCAGGGATCACCTACGAGCAGTACTTC. The J gene is TRBJ2-7, the V gene TRBV5-1; possibly TRBD1 for D (5 bases). The CDR3 runs 15 residues. Germline V gives CDR1 SGHRS, CDR2 YFSETQ. The V end lost 0 bases, the J end lost 2 bases, and 12 bases lay between the germline ends.

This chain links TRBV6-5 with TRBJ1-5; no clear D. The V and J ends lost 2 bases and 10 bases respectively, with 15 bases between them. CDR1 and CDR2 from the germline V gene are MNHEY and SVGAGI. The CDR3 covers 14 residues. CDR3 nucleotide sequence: TGTGCCAGCAGTTACGTGCCCGGTGTGGAACCCCAGCATTTT. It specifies CASSYVPGVEPQHF.

CDR3 sequence (DNA): TGTGCCAGCAGCCAACCCAGTAGCGGGAGGGCCCCCTACTTC. This gives the protein CASSQPSSGRAPYF. J is TRBJ2-4 and V is TRBV4-2; 11 nucleotides agree with TRBD2. Trimming at V came to 2 bases and at J to 16 bases, leaving 10 bases not matched to a gene. CDR1 LGHNA and CDR2 YNFKEQ come from the germline V gene. There are 14 residues in the CDR3.

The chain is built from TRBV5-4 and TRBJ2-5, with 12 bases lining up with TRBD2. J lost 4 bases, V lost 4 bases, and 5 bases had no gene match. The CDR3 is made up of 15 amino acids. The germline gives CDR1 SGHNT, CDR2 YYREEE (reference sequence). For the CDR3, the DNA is TGTGCCAGCAGCCTCAAACTAGCGGGAGGAGAGACCCAGTACTTC. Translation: CASSLKLAGGETQYF.